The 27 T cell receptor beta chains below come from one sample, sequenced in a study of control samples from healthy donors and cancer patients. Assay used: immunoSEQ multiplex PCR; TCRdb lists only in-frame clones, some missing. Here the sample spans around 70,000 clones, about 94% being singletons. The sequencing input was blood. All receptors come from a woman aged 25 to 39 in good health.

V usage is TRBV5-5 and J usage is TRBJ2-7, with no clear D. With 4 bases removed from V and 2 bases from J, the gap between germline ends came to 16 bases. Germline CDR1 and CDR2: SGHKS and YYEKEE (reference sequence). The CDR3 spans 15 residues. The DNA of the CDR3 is TGTGCCAGCAGCCTACAGCTTTCGGGCCCCTACGAGCAGTACGTC. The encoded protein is CASSLQLSGPYEQYV.

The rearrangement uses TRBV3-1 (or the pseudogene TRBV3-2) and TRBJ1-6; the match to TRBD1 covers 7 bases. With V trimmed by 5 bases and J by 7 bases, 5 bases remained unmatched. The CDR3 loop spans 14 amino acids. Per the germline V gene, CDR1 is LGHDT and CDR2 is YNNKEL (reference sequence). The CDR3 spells CASSYRDRNSPLHF. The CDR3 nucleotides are TGTGCCAGCAGCTACCGGGACAGAAATTCACCCCTCCACTTT.

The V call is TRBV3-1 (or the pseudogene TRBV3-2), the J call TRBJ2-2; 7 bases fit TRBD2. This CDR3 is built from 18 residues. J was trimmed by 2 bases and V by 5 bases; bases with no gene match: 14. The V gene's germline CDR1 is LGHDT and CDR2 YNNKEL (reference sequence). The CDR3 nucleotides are TGTGCCAGCAGCGTAAGGACTAGTTCAATATTAAACACCGGGGAGCTGTTTTTT. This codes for CASSVRTSSILNTGELFF.

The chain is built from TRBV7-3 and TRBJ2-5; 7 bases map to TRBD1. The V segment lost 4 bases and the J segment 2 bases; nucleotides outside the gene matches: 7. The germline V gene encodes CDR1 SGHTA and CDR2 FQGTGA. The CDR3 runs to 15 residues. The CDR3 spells CASSWTGVLQETQYF. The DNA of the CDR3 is TGTGCCAGCAGCTGGACAGGAGTTCTACAAGAGACCCAGTACTTC.

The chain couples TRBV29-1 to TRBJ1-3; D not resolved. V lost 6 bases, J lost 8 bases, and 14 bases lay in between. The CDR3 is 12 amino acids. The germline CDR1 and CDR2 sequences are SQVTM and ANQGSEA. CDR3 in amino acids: CSVGSDLDTIYF. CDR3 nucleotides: TGCAGCGTCGGGTCCGACTTGGACACCATATATTTT.

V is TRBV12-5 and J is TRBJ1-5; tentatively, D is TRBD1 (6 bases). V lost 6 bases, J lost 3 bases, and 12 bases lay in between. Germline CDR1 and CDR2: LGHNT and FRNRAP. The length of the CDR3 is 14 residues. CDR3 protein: CASGATGYNQPQHF. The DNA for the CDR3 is TGTGCTAGTGGGGCGACAGGATACAATCAGCCCCAGCATTTT.

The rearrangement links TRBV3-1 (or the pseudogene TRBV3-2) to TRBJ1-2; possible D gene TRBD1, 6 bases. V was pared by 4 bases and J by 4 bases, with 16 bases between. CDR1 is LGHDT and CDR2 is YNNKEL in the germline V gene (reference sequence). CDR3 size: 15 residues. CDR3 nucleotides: TGTGCCAGCAGCCCCATGGGGGCGTCTATCTATGGCTACACCTTC. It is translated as CASSPMGASIYGYTF.

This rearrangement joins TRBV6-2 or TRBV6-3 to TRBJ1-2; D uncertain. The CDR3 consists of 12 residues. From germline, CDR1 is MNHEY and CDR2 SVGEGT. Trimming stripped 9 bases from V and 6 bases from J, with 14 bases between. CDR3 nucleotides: TGTGCCAGTAGTAACAGCGGGCATGGCTACACCTTC. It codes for CASSNSGHGYTF.

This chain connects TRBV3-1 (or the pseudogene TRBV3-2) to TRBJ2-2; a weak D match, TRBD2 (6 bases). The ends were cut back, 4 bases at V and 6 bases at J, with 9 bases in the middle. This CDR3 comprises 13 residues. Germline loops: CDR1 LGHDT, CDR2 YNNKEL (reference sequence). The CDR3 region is CASSPVAAGELFF. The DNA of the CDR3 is TGTGCCAGCAGCCCAGTAGCGGCCGGGGAGCTGTTTTTT.

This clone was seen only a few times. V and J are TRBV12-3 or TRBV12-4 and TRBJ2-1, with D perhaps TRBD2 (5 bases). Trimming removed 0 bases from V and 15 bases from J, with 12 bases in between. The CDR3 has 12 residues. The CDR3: CASSLALTGSFF. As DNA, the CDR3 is TGTGCCAGCAGTTTAGCGCTGACGGGGTCGTTCTTC.

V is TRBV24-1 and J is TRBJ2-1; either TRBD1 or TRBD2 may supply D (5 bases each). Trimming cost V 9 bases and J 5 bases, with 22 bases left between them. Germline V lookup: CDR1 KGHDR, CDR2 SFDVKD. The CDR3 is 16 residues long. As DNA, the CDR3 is TGTGCCACCGGTCCTTCAATAAGGGGAGCAAACAATGAGCAGTTCTTC. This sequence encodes CATGPSIRGANNEQFF.

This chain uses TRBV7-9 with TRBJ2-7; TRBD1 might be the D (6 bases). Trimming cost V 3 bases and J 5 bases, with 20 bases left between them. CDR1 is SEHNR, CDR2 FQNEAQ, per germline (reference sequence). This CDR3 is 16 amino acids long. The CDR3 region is CASSFGDLAGAHEQYV. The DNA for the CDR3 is TGTGCCAGCAGCTTCGGGGACCTTGCAGGGGCGCACGAGCAGTACGTC.

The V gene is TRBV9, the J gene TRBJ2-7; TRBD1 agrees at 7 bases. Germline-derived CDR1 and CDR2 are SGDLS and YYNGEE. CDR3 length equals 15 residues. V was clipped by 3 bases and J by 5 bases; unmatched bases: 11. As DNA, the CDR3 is TGTGCCAGCAGCGCGGAACCGGGACAGTTTGACGAGCAGTACTTC. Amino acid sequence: CASSAEPGQFDEQYF.

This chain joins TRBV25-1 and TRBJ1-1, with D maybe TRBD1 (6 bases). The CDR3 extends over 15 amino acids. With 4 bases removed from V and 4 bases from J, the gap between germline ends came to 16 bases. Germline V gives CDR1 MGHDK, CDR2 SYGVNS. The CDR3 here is CASSATGRGGTEAFF. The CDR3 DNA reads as TGTGCCAGCAGTGCAACAGGGCGGGGGGGCACTGAAGCTTTCTTT. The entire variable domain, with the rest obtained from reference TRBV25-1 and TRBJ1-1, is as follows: EADIYQTPRYLVIGTGKKITLECSQTMGHDKMYWYQQDPGMELHLIHYSYGVNSTEKGDLSSESTVSRIRTEHFPLTLESARPSHTSQYLCASSATGRGGTEAFFGQGTRLTVV.

CDR3 residues: CASSEQGDQNSPLHF. CDR3 DNA sequence: TGTGCCAGCAGTGAGCAGGGAGATCAAAATTCACCCCTCCACTTT. The chain links TRBV2 to TRBJ1-6, with D possibly matching TRBD1 (5 bases). Trimming left V 3 bases short and J 7 bases short, with 13 bases between. This CDR3 is built from 15 residues. Germline CDR1 reads SNHLY; CDR2 reads FYNNEI.

The CDR3 region is CASRLTGSLNTEAFF. CDR3 nucleotides: TGTGCCAGCAGACTGACAGGGAGCCTGAACACTGAAGCTTTCTTT. The chain uses TRBV6-5 and TRBJ1-1, with 7 bases identical to TRBD1. CDR1 and CDR2 (germline): MNHEY, SVGAGI. This CDR3 contains 15 residues. Trimming at V came to 6 bases and at J to 0 bases, leaving 7 bases not matched to a gene.

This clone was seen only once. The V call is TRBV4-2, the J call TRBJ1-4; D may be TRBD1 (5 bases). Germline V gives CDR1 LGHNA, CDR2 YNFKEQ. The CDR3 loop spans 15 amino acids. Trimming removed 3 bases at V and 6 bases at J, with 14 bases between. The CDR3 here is CASSQGGTGDEKLFF. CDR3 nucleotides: TGTGCCAGCAGCCAGGGGGGGACTGGTGATGAAAAACTGTTTTTT.

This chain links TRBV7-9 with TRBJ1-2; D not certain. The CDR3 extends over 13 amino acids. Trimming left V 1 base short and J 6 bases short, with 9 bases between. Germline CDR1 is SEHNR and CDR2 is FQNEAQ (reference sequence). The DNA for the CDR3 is TGTGCCAGCAGCTTAGACGCAAGGGATGGCTACACCTTC. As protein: CASSLDARDGYTF.

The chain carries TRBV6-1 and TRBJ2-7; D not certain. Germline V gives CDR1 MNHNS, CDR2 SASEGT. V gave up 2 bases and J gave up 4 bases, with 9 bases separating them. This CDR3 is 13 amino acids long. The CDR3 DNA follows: TGTGCCAGCAGTGAAACGTCACTATACGAGCAGTACGTC. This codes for CASSETSLYEQYV.

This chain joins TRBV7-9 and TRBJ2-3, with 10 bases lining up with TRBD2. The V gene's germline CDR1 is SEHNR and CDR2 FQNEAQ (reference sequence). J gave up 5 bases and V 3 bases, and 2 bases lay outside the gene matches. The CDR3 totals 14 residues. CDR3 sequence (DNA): TGTGCCAGCAGCTTTGGGACTAGCGTAGATACGCAGTATTTT. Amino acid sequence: CASSFGTSVDTQYF. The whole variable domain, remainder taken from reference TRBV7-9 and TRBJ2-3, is DTGVSQNPRHKITKRGQNVTFRCDPISEHNRLYWYRQTLGQGPEFLTYFQNEAQLEKSRLLSDRFSAERPKGSFSTLEIQRTEQGDSAMYLCASSFGTSVDTQYFGPGTRLTVL.

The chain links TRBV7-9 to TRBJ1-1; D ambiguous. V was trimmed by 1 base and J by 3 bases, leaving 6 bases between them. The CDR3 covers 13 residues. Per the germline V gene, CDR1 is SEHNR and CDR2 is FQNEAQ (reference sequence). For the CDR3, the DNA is TGTGCCAGCAGCTTAGTAGGGTACACTGAAGCTTTCTTT. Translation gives CASSLVGYTEAFF. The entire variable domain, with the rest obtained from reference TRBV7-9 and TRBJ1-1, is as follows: DTGVSQNPRHKITKRGQNVTFRCDPISEHNRLYWYRQTLGQGPEFLTYFQNEAQLEKSRLLSDRFSAERPKGSFSTLEIQRTEQGDSAMYLCASSLVGYTEAFFGQGTRLTVV.

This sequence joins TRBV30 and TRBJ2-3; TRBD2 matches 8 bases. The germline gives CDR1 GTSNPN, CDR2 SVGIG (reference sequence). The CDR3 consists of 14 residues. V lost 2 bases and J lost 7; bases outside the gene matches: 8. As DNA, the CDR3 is TGTGCCTGGAGTTCGATTAGCGGGGCGAATACGCAGTATTTT. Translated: CAWSSISGANTQYF.

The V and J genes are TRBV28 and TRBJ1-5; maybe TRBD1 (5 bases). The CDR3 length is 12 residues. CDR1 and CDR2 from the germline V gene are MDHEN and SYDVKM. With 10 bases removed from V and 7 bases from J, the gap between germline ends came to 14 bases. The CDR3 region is CATSGGLQPQHF. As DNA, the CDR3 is TGTGCCACCTCGGGGGGATTACAGCCCCAGCATTTT.

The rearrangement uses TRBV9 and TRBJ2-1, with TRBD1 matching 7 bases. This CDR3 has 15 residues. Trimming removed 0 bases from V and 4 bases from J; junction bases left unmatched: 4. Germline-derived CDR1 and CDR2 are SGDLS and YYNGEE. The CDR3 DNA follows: TGTGCCAGCAGCGTAGGGCCAGGGGGATACAATGAGCAGTTCTTC. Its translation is CASSVGPGGYNEQFF.

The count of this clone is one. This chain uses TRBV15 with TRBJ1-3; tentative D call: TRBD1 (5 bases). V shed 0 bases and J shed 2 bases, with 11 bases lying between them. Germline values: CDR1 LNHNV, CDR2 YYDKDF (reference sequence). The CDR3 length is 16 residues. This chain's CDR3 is CATSRDLGGAGNTIYF. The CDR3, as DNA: TGTGCCACCAGCAGAGATCTTGGAGGGGCTGGAAACACCATATATTTT.

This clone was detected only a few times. CDR3 nucleotide sequence: TGCAGCGTTGACGGGGGGCGCAGGGATAACTATGGCTACACCTTC. Amino acids: CSVDGGRRDNYGYTF. J is TRBJ1-2 and V is TRBV29-1; perhaps TRBD1 as D (6 bases). The CDR3 covers 15 residues. The V and J ends lost 3 bases and 1 base respectively, with 15 bases between them. CDR1 SQVTM and CDR2 ANQGSEA come from the germline V gene. The whole variable domain, remainder taken from reference TRBV29-1 and TRBJ1-2, is SAVISQKPSRDICQRGTSLTIQCQVDSQVTMMFWYRQQPGQSLTLIATANQGSEATYESGFVIDKFPISRPNLTFSTLTVSNMSPEDSSIYLCSVDGGRRDNYGYTFGSGTRLTVV.

This CDR3 is CSARSNYGYTF. The CDR3 coding sequence is TGCAGTGCTAGATCTAACTATGGCTACACCTTC. This chain uses TRBV20-1 with TRBJ1-2; D unclear. This CDR3 region has 11 residues. Trimming shortened V by 2 bases and J by 0 bases, and 1 base separated the two germline ends. The germline CDR1 and CDR2 sequences are DFQATT and SNEGSKA (reference sequence).